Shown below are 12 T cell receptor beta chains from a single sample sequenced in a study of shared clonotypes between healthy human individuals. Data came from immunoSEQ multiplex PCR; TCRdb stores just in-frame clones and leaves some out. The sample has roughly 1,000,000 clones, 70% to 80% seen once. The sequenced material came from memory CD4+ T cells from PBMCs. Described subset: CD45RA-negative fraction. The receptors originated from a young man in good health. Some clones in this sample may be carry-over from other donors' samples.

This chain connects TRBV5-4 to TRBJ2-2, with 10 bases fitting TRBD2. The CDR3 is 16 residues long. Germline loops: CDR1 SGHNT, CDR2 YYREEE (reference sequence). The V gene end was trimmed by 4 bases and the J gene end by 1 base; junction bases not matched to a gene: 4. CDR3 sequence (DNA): TGTGCCAGCAGCGCCTGGACTAGCGGGAACACCGGGGAGCTGTTTTTT. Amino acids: CASSAWTSGNTGELFF.

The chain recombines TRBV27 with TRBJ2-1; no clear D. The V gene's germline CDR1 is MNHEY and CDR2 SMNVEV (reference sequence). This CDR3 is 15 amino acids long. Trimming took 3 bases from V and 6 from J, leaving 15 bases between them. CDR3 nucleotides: TGTGCCAGCAGTTTTGTCCTAGGGTCCCTCAATGAGCAGTTCTTC. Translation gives CASSFVLGSLNEQFF.

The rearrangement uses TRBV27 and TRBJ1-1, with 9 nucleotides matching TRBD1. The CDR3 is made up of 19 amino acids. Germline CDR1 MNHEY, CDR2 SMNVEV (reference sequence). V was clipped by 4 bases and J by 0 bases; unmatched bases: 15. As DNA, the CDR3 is TGTGCCAGCAGTTGGCTGCGGACAGGGGTAAATAACATGAACACTGAAGCTTTCTTT. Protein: CASSWLRTGVNNMNTEAFF.

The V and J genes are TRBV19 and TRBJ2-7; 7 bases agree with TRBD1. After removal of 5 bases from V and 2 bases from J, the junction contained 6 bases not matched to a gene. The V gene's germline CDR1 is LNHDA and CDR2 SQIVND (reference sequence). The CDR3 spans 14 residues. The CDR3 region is CASSGGTDTYEQYF. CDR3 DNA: TGTGCCAGTAGTGGTGGGACAGACACCTACGAGCAGTACTTC.

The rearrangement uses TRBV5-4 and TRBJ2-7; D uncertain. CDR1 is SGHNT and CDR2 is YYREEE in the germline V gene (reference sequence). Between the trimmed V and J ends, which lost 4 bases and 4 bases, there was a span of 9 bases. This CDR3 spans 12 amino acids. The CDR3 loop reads CASSVDGYEQYF. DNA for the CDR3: TGTGCCAGCAGCGTGGACGGATACGAGCAGTACTTC.

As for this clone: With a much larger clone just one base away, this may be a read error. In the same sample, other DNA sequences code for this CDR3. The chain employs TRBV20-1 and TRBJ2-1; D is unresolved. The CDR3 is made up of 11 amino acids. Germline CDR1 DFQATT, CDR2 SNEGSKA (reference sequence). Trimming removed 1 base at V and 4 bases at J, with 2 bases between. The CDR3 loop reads CSARGYNEQFF. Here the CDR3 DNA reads TGCAGTGCTAGAGGTTACAATGAGCAGTTCTTC.

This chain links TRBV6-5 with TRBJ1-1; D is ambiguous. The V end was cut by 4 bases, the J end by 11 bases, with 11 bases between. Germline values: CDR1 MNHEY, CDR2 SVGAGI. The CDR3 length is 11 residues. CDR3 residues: CASSSGPGAFF. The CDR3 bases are TGTGCCAGCAGTTCCGGCCCGGGGGCTTTCTTT.

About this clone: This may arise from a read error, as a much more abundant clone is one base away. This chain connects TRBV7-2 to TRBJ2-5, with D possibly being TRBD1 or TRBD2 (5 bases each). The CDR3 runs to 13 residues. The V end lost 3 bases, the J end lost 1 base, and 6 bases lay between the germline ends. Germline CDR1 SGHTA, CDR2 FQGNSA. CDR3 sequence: CASSFGTQETQYF. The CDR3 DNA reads TGTGCCAGCAGCTTTGGGACCCAAGAGACCCAGTACTTC.

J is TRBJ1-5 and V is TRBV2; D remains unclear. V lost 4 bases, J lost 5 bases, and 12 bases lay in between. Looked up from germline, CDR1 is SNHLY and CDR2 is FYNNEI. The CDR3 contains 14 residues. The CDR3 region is CASSGSGQYQPQHF. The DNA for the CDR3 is TGTGCCAGCAGTGGTTCGGGTCAGTATCAGCCCCAGCATTTT. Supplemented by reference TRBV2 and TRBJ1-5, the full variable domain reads EPEVTQTPSHQVTQMGQEVILRCVPISNHLYFYWYRQILGQKVEFLVSFYNNEISEKSEIFDDQFSVERPDGSNFTLKIRSTKLEDSAMYFCASSGSGQYQPQHFGDGTRLSIL.

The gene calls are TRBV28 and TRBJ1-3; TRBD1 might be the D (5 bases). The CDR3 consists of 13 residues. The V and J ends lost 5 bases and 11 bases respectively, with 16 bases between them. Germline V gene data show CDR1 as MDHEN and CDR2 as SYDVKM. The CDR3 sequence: CASSPSRGNPIYF. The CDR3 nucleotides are TGTGCCAGCAGTCCCTCACGGGGGAACCCCATATATTTT.

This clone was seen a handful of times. This chain's CDR3 is CASSSTPRQGELFF. In DNA, the CDR3 is TGTGCCAGCAGCTCCACCCCCCGTCAGGGGGAGCTGTTTTTT. The chain couples TRBV28 to TRBJ2-2, with no clear D. With 6 bases removed from V and 8 bases from J, the gap between germline ends came to 16 bases. This CDR3 contains 14 residues. From germline, CDR1 is MDHEN and CDR2 SYDVKM.

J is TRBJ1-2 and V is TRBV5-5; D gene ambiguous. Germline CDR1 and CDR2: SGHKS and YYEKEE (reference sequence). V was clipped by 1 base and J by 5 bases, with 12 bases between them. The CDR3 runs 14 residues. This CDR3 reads CASSLLHSQYGYTF. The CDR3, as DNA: TGTGCCAGCAGCTTGCTCCACAGTCAATATGGCTACACCTTC.